The source of this T cell receptor (beta chain) is a study of shared clonotypes between healthy human individuals. Study outcomes and limitations: Sharing across four donors was highest in naive CD4 (around 5%) and lowest in memory CD8 (about 0.4%).

The CDR3 consists of 14 residues. J was trimmed by 2 bases and V by 5 bases; bases with no gene match: 5. Germline loops: CDR1 ENHRY, CDR2 SYGVKD. Assay used: immunoSEQ multiplex PCR; TCRdb lists only in-frame clones, some missing. Counted here are 2 million to 2.5 million clones, 95% occurring once; the ten biggest clones make up roughly 0.13%. For this clone: Its antigen is currently unknown.

Sequenced material: naive CD4+ T cells sorted from blood. Subset indicated: CD45RA+ positively selected. The sequence derives from a man aged 18-30 years in good health. The rearrangement joins TRBV10-3 to TRBJ2-7; 8 bases match TRBD1. CDR3 region: CAISRDRGPYEQYF. The CDR3 DNA reads as TGTGCCATCAGTCGCGACAGGGGACCCTACGAGCAGTACTTC.